These 5 T cell receptor beta chains were sequenced from one sample in a study of T-cell reconstitution after alpha-beta-depleted transplantation in children. The authors prepared the TCRbeta library with unique molecular identifiers. TCRdb passed the PCR reads through MiXCR, listing each CDR3 protein once. The sample lists tens of thousands of distinct CDR3 sequences; 13% to 15% were seen once. The sequences come from PBMCs, mostly from graft donor cells, collected 180 days after TCRalphabeta/CD19-depleted stem cell transplant. The receptors were gathered from a male patient aged 2-15 years who had a stem cell transplant for acute lymphoblastic leukemia, so the T cells may come from the graft donor.

This clonotype was counted between two and nine times. The chain employs TRBV5-1 and TRBJ2-3; D may match TRBD1 or TRBD2 (5 bases each). This CDR3 contains 16 residues. From germline, CDR1 is SGHRS and CDR2 YFSETQ. Between the trimmed V and J ends, which lost 4 bases and 1 base, there was a span of 16 bases. The DNA of the CDR3 is TGCGCCAGCAGCAAAACATCCGGGACCCGCACAGATACGCAGTATTTT. It yields the protein CASSKTSGTRTDTQYF.

This chain links TRBV25-1 with TRBJ2-5; 8 bases fit TRBD1. There are 15 residues in the CDR3. Germline trimming cut 6 bases from V and 4 bases from J; bases unmatched to any gene: 10. Per the germline V gene, CDR1 is MGHDK and CDR2 is SYGVNS. The CDR3 is CASRNGPGQGETQYF. In nucleotides, the CDR3 is TGTGCCAGCAGGAACGGCCCCGGACAGGGAGAGACCCAGTACTTC.

Note on this clonotype: The missing conserved phenylalanine or tryptophan at the end of this CDR3 makes a read error likely. V usage is TRBV18 and J usage is TRBJ2-1; TRBD1 matches 8 bases. Losses at the gene ends were 0 bases for V and 7 bases for J; bases not matched to a gene: 8. Looked up from germline, CDR1 is KGHSH and CDR2 is LQKENI. This CDR3 contains 16 residues. The CDR3: CASSPPLAGGRNEQFL. The CDR3 bases are TGTGCCAGCTCACCACCTCTGGCAGGGGGCCGGAATGAGCAGTTCTTG.

The sample holds many counts of this clonotype. The chain carries TRBV12-3 or TRBV12-4 and TRBJ2-2; 7 bases map to TRBD1. Losses at the gene ends were 4 bases for V and 6 bases for J; bases not matched to a gene: 8. CDR3 length equals 15 residues. The CDR3 loop reads CASSWGFTGAGELFF. CDR3 nucleotide sequence: TGTGCCAGCAGTTGGGGATTCACAGGGGCCGGGGAGCTGTTTTTT.

The gene calls are TRBV4-2 and TRBJ1-2, with unresolved D. Germline V gene sequence: CDR1 LGHNA, CDR2 YNFKEQ. CDR3 length: 11 amino acids. V was pared by 9 bases and J by 5 bases, with 10 bases between. CDR3 DNA: TGTGCCAGTGAGGACTCGTATGGCTACACCTTC. Amino acid sequence: CASEDSYGYTF.